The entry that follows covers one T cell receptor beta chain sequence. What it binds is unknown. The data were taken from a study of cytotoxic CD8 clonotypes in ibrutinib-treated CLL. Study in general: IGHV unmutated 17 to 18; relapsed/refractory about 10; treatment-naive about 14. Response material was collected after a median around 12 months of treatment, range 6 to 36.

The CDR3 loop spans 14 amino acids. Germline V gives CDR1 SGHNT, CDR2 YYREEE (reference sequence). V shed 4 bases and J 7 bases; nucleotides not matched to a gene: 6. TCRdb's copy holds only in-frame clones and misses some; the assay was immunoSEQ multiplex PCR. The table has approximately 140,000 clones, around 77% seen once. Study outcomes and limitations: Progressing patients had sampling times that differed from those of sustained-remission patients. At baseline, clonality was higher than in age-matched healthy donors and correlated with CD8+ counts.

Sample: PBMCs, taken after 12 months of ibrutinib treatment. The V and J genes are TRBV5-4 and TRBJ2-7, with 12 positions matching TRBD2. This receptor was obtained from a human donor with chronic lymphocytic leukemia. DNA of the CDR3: TGTGCCAGCAGCCCTAGCGGGGGGGCCCGGGAGCAGTACTTC. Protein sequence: CASSPSGGAREQYF.